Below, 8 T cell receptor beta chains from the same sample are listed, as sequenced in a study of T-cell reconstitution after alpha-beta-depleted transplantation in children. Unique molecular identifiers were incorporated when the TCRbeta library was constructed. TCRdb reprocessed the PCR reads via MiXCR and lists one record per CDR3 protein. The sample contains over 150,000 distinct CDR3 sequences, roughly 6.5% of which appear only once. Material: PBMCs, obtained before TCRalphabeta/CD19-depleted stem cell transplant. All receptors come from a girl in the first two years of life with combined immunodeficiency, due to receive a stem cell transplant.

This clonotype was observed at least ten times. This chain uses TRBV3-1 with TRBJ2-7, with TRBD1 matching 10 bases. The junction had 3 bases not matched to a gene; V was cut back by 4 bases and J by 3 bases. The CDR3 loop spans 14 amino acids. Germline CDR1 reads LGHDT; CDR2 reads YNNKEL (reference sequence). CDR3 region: CASSRDRGFYEQYF. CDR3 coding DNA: TGTGCCAGCAGCCGGGACAGGGGATTCTACGAGCAGTACTTC.

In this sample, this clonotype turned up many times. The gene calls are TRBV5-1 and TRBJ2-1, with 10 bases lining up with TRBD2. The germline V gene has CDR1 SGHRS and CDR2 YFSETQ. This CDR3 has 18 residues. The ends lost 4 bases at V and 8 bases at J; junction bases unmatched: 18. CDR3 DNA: TGCGCCAGCAGCACAACACCGGGACTAGCGTATATTGATGATGAGCAGTTCTTC. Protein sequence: CASSTTPGLAYIDDEQFF.

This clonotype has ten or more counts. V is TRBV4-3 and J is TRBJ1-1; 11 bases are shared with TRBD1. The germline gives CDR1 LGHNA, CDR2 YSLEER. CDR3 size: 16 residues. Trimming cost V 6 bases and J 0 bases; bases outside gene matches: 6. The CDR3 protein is CASRLGTGGMNTEAFF. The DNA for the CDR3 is TGCGCCAGCAGACTAGGGACAGGGGGTATGAACACTGAAGCTTTCTTT.

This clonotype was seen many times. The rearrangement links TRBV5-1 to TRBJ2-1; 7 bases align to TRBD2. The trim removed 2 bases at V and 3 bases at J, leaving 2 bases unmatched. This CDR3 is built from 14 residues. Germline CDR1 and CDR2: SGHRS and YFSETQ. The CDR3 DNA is TGCGCCAGCAGCTTAACGGGGGGCTACAATGAGCAGTTCTTC. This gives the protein CASSLTGGYNEQFF.

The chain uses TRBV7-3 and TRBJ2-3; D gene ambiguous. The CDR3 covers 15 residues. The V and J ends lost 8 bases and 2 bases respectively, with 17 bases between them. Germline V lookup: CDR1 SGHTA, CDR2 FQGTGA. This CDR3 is CASSSSGSYTDTQYF. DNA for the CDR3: TGTGCCAGCTCCTCATCCGGGTCTTACACAGATACGCAGTATTTT.

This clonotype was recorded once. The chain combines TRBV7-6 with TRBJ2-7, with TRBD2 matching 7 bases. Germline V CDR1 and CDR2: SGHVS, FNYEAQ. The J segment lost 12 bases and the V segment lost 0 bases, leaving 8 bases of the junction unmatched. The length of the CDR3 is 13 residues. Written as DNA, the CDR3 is TGTGCCAGCAGCTTAGCGGGAGGGTCCCCGAGGTACTTC. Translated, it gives CASSLAGGSPRYF.

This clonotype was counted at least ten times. The CDR3 here is CASSLDPQGAGSYEQYF. The CDR3 nucleotides read TGCGCCAGCAGCTTGGACCCACAAGGGGCAGGGTCCTACGAGCAGTACTTC. This chain links TRBV5-1 with TRBJ2-7; maybe TRBD1 (5 bases). Trimming removed 0 bases from V and 1 base from J, with 17 bases in between. The CDR3 length is 17 residues. The V gene's germline CDR1 is SGHRS and CDR2 YFSETQ.

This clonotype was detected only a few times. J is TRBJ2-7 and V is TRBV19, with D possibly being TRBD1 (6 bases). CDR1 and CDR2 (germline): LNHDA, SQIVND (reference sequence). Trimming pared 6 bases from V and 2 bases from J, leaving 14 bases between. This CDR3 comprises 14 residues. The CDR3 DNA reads TGTGCCAGTAGAGACCGGGACACACCCTACGAGCAGTACTTC. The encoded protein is CASRDRDTPYEQYF. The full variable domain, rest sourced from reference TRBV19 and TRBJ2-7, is DGGITQSPKYLFRKEGQNVTLSCEQNLNHDAMYWYRQDPGQGLRLIYYSQIVNDFQKGDIAEGYSVSREKKESFPLTVTSAQKNPTAFYLCASRDRDTPYEQYFGPGTRLTVT.